Following are 10 T cell receptor beta chains from one sample sequenced in a study of beta chain features in type 1 diabetes. Expressed TCRB transcripts were sequenced because the isolated RNA had all been reverse transcribed beforehand. Data came from immunoSEQ multiplex PCR; TCRdb stores just in-frame clones and leaves some out. The sample lists 860,000 or so clones, roughly 17% occurring once. The sequenced material came from naive CD4+ T cells from blood. All receptors come from a woman under 30 in good health.

In this sample, this clone turned up a few times. The gene calls are TRBV7-2 and TRBJ2-7, with a tentative D call TRBD2 (6 bases). CDR3 length: 14 residues. Germline V gene data show CDR1 as SGHTA and CDR2 as FQGNSA. V was cut by 5 bases and J by 2 bases, with 13 bases left in between. The CDR3 nucleotides read TGTGCCAGCAGCCTTCGACTAGTCGCCTACGAGCAGTACTTC. It encodes CASSLRLVAYEQYF.

This clone was seen a handful of times. V gene TRBV6-1 combines with J gene TRBJ2-7, with a weak D call TRBD1 (6 bases). Trimming stripped 6 bases from V and 3 bases from J, with 18 bases between. Germline CDR1 and CDR2: MNHNS and SASEGT. The CDR3 has 15 amino acids. The CDR3 DNA sequence: TGTGCCAGCAGAGACCAGGGGTATTTTCGCTACGAGCAGTACTTC. Translated: CASRDQGYFRYEQYF.

This clone has only a few counts. This sequence joins TRBV18 and TRBJ1-2; D perhaps matches TRBD1 (5 bases). Germline lookup yields CDR1 KGHSH and CDR2 LQKENI. CDR3 size: 14 residues. The V end lost 2 bases, the J end lost 4 bases, and 11 bases lay between the germline ends. DNA for the CDR3: TGTGCCAGCTCACCAACGACAGTGCCCTATGGCTACACCTTC. This codes for CASSPTTVPYGYTF.

The V gene is TRBV7-9, the J gene TRBJ1-1; the D gene is possibly TRBD1 (6 bases). V lost 6 bases and J lost 3, with 14 bases in between. The germline CDR1 and CDR2 sequences are SEHNR and FQNEAQ (reference sequence). The CDR3 is 14 residues long. DNA of the CDR3: TGTGCCAGCAGAGAAGGGGGGTTTGACACTGAAGCTTTCTTT. This encodes CASREGGFDTEAFF.

This clone showed up just a few times. This chain uses TRBV28 with TRBJ1-2; no definite D call. CDR1 and CDR2 from the germline V gene are MDHEN and SYDVKM. CDR3 length: 10 residues. Between the trimmed V and J ends, which lost 6 bases and 14 bases, there was a span of 13 bases. This chain's CDR3 is CASRAQVETF. DNA for the CDR3: TGTGCCAGCAGGGCACAAGTAGAGACCTTC.

This clone was seen a handful of times. J is TRBJ2-1 and V is TRBV11-3; D could derive from TRBD1 or TRBD2 (5 bases each). The CDR3 is 14 residues long. The V and J ends lost 4 bases and 9 bases respectively, with 16 bases between them. CDR1 is SGHNT, CDR2 YENEEA, per germline. This CDR3 is CASSSRLGVGEQFF. The CDR3, as DNA: TGTGCCAGCAGCTCTAGACTGGGGGTTGGTGAGCAGTTCTTC.

This clone has only a few counts. The V and J genes are TRBV19 and TRBJ1-3; tentatively, D is TRBD1 (5 bases). V lost 9 bases and J 0 bases, leaving 15 bases between the germline ends. The CDR3 is made up of 15 amino acids. Germline V gene lookup returns CDR1 LNHDA and CDR2 SQIVND (reference sequence). CDR3 region: CASERGVSSGNTIYF. CDR3 sequence (DNA): TGTGCCAGCGAACGGGGGGTCAGCTCTGGAAACACCATATATTTT.

This clone has more than one count but fewer than ten. The chain is built from TRBV7-2 and TRBJ2-7; TRBD2 might be the D (5 bases). V was trimmed by 0 bases and J by 4 bases, leaving 10 bases between them. The length of the CDR3 is 14 residues. Germline values: CDR1 SGHTA, CDR2 FQGNSA. For the CDR3, the DNA is TGTGCCAGCAGCTTAGCCACTAGAGATTACGAGCAGTACTTC. It yields the protein CASSLATRDYEQYF.

This clone has more than one count but fewer than ten. The V and J genes are TRBV28 and TRBJ1-5, with 9 bases lining up with TRBD1. Trimming removed 7 bases from V and 2 bases from J; junction bases left unmatched: 6. In germline, CDR1 is MDHEN, CDR2 SYDVKM. This CDR3 region has 15 residues. This CDR3 reads CASNRDRAGNQPQHF. Here the CDR3 DNA reads TGTGCCAGCAATAGGGACAGGGCAGGCAATCAGCCCCAGCATTTT.

CDR3 DNA: TGTGCCAGCAGCCGGCGGGACAGGGGGATTGCAGAGACCCAGTACTTC. As protein: CASSRRDRGIAETQYF. This sequence joins TRBV14 and TRBJ2-5; TRBD1 matches at 11 bases. Germline assignment: CDR1 SGHDN and CDR2 FVKESK. The CDR3 runs 16 residues. V lost 4 bases, J lost 4 bases, and 8 bases stayed unmatched.